This TCR beta chain derives from a study of response to subunit inactivated influenza vaccine. Study findings and constraints: Each seasonal influenza vaccination, the authors suggested, recruits few new T cells.

In the case of this clonotype: The target antigen is unknown.

MiXCR, applied by TCRdb to the RT-PCR reads, yields one record per CDR3 protein. The sample includes approximately 520,000 distinct CDR3 sequences, about 15% of them seen just once. The CDR3 contains 15 residues. Trimming shortened V by 6 bases and J by 8 bases, and 20 bases separated the two germline ends. The specimen was CD4+ T cells sorted from PBMCs, collected around 25 months after vaccination. This TCR came from a man in his fifties or sixties who received an inactivated influenza vaccine. This sequence joins TRBV12-3 or TRBV12-4 and TRBJ2-1; D is undetermined. Here the CDR3 reads CASSPTWSNSDEQFF. CDR3 DNA: TGTGCCAGCAGCCCCACGTGGTCTAATTCGGATGAGCAGTTCTTC.